This T cell receptor (beta chain) was identified during a study of blood T cells in healthy people across ages. Overall study: About one barcoded TCR beta cDNA was captured per two T cells. Regarding the study as a whole: Naive CD4+ cells and diversity were both higher in long-lived donors than in aged donors. From one million sequenced T cells, diversity estimates were lower bounds.

On this clonotype itself: The antigen is not known.

A sample-barcoded 5' primer and a J-beta primer mix were used in a second PCR of roughly 6 to 11 cycles. The study obtained at least 3 million CDR3-containing paired-end reads from every sample. TCRdb passed the 5' RACE reads through MiXCR, listing each CDR3 protein once. Altogether approximately 1.5 million distinct CDR3 sequences are present, around 35% being singletons, with the ten largest covering roughly 12%. The TCR sequence derives from a woman in her 30s in good health. The sample consisted of blood.

The CDR3 region has the DNA TGCAGTGCTACCAAAATACAAGGGGCCCAGTACTTC. This codes for CSATKIQGAQYF. The chain uses TRBV20-1 and TRBJ2-5, with D maybe TRBD1 (5 bases). Trimming pared 4 bases from V and 9 bases from J, leaving 15 bases between. Germline V gene data show CDR1 as DFQATT and CDR2 as SNEGSKA (reference sequence). This CDR3 is built from 12 residues.